This entry is about one T cell receptor (beta chain). As yet, its antigen is unknown. This entry is derived from a study of siplizumab effects on memory and regulatory T cells. Study observations and caveats: Siplizumab gave mappable alloreactive CD4+ clones an average Treg-derived fraction of about 64%, against 25% to 30% in controls.

Assays covered about 10^5 TCR templates per sample. Profiled with immunoSEQ multiplex PCR; TCRdb holds only in-frame clones, not every one. The table shows about 62,000 clones, with 70% to 80% occurring only once. The CDR3 runs 13 residues. V was trimmed by 2 bases and J by 7 bases, leaving 9 bases between them. Germline CDR1 is SGHAT and CDR2 is FQNNGV. Sample: memory CD4+ T cells sorted from blood. This chain joins TRBV11-2 and TRBJ2-1; the D is unclear. The sequence came from a human donor in good health. CDR3 DNA: TGTGCCAGCAGCTTAAATTGGCCAAATGAGCAGTTCTTC. Protein: CASSLNWPNEQFF.